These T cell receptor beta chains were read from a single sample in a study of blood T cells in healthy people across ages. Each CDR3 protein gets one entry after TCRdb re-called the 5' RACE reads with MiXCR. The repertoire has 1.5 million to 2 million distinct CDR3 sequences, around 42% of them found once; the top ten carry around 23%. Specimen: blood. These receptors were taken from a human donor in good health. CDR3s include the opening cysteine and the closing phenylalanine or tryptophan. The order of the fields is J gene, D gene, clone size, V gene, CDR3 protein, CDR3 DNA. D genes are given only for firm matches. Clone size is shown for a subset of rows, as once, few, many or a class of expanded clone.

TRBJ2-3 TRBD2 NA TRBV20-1 CSARTTSGGSTDTQYF TGCAGTGCGAGGACGACTAGCGGGGGATCCACAGATACGCAGTATTTT
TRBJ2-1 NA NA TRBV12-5 CASAPGGGRADREQFF TGTGCTAGTGCCCCCGGCGGGGGCAGGGCGGACCGGGAGCAGTTCTTC
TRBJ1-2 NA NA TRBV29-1 CSDLTNYGYTF TGCAGCGACCTGACTAACTATGGCTACACCTTC
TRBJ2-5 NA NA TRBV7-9 CASSLGRLAIETQYF TGTGCCAGCAGCTTAGGCCGGTTGGCAATTGAGACCCAGTACTTC
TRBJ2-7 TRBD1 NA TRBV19 CASSALPWDRAYEQYF TGTGCCAGTAGTGCCCTCCCTTGGGACAGAGCCTACGAGCAGTACTTC
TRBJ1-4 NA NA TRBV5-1 CASSTGTPQRKLFF TGCGCCAGCAGCACCGGGACACCCCAGCGAAAACTGTTTTTT
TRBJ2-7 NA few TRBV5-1 CASSYLSGTTYEQYF TGCGCCAGCAGCTACTTATCCGGGACGACCTACGAGCAGTACTTC
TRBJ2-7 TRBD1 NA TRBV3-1 CASSHSDRGEQYF TGTGCCAGCAGCCACAGCGACAGGGGCGAGCAGTACTTC
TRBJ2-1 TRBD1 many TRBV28 CASSLLVRGSSYNEQFF TGTGCCAGCAGTTTACTGGTCAGGGGGTCGTCCTACAATGAGCAGTTCTTC
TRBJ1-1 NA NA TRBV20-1 CSALDPSATEAFF TGCAGTGCCCTGGACCCATCCGCCACTGAAGCTTTCTTT
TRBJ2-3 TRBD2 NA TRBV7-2 CASSSGTGGWGTQYF TGTGCCAGCAGCTCCGGGACGGGGGGTTGGGGTACGCAGTATTTT
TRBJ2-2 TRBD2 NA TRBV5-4 CASSTGLGHTGELFF TGTGCCAGCAGCACAGGACTAGGACACACCGGGGAGCTGTTTTTT
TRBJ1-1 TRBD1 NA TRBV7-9 CASTSDRGLFTEAFF TGTGCCAGCACCTCCGACAGGGGGCTGTTTACTGAAGCTTTCTTT
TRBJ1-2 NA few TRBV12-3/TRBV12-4 CASTVGRAYGYTF TGTGCCAGCACCGTAGGACGCGCCTATGGCTACACCTTC
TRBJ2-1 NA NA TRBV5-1 CASSLAGFHEQFF TGCGCCAGCAGCTTGGCTGGGTTCCATGAGCAGTTCTTC
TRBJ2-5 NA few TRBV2 CASGIRPGPSLGETQYF TGTGCCAGCGGTATTAGACCGGGTCCTTCCTTAGGAGAGACCCAGTACTTC
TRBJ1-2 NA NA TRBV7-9 CASSLDTGLGGYTF TGTGCCAGCAGCTTAGACACTGGGCTGGGAGGCTACACCTTC
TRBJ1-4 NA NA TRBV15 CATGKEGLEKLFF TGTGCCACCGGCAAGGAGGGGTTGGAAAAACTGTTTTTT
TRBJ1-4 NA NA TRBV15 CATSRDREGLNEKLFF TGTGCCACCAGCAGAGATCGGGAAGGTCTTAATGAAAAACTGTTTTTT